This T cell receptor beta chain comes out of a study of blood T cell repertoires in COVID-19. Study at large: The United States, Italy and Spain supplied acute and convalescent COVID-19 samples. T cells, B-cell-depleted T cells, or PBMCs supplied cDNA or gDNA.

The V gene end was trimmed by 0 bases and the J gene end by 11 bases; junction bases not matched to a gene: 6. CDR3 length: 13 amino acids. In germline, CDR1 is LGHNA, CDR2 YNFKEQ. How the authors handled the data: By means of reference gene primer amplification, nucleated cell counts were estimated. Sequenced by immunoSEQ multiplex PCR; TCRdb stores in-frame clones only, minus some. That table furnishes V, J and clone size, whereas the DNA furnished D and trimming. The sample gives roughly 220,000 clones, under 90% of which show up once; approximately 5.1% is in the top ten. Material for sequencing was peripheral blood. The rearrangement uses TRBV4-2 and TRBJ1-1, with 7 bases identical to TRBD1. The receptor comes from a woman aged 55-75 years who had recovered from COVID-19. The CDR3 loop reads CASSQEEGQWAFF. The DNA for the CDR3 is TGTGCCAGCAGCCAAGAAGAGGGACAGTGGGCTTTCTTT.